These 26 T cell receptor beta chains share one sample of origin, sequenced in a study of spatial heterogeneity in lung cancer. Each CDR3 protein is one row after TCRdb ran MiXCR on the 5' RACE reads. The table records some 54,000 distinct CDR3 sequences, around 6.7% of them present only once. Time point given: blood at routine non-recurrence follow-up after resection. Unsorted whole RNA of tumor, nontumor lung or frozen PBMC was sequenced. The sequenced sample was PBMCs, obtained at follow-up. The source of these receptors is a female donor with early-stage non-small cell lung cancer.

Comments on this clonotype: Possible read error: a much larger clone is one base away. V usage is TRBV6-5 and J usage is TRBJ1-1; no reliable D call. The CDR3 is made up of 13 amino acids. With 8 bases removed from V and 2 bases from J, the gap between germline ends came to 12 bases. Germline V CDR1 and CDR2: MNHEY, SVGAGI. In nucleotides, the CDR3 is TGTGCCAGCCGACAAGTGATAAACACTGAAGCTTTCTTT. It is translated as CASRQVINTEAFF.

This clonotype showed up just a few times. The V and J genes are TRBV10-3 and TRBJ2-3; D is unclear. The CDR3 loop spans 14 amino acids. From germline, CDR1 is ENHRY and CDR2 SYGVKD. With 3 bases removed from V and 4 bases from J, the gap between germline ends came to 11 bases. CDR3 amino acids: CAISEPRVPDTQYF. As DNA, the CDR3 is TGTGCCATCAGTGAACCAAGAGTTCCAGATACGCAGTATTTT.

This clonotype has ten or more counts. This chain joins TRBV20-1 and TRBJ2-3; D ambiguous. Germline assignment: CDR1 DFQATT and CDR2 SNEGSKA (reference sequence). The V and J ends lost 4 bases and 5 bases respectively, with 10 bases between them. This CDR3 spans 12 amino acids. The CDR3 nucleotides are TGCAGTGCTATACCGGACGGAGATACGCAGTATTTT. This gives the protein CSAIPDGDTQYF.

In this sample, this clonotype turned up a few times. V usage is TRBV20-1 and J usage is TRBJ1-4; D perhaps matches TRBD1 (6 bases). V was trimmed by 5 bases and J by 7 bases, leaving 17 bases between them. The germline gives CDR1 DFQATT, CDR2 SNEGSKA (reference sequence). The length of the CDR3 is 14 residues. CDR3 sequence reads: CSAALQGRSEKLFF. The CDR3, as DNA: TGCAGTGCTGCCCTACAGGGAAGGTCTGAAAAACTGTTTTTT.

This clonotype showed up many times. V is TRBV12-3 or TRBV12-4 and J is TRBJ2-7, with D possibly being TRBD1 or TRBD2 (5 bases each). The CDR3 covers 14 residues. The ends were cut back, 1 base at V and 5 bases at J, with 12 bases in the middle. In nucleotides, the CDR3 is TGTGCCAGCAGTTTAGTAGCAGGGCGGGACGAGCAGTACTTC. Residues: CASSLVAGRDEQYF.

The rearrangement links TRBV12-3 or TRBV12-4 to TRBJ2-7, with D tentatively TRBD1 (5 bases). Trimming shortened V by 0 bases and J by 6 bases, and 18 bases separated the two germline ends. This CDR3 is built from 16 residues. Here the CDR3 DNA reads TGTGCCAGCAGTTTAGCGGGTGTAGTCAGGGTATCCGAGCAGTACTTC. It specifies CASSLAGVVRVSEQYF.

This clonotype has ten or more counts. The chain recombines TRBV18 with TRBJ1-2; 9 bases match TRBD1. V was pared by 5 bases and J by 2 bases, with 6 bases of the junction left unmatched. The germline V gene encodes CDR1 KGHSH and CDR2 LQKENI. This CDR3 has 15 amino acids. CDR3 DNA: TGTGCCAGCTCAATTATGGACAGGGGAAACTATGGCTACACCTTC. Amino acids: CASSIMDRGNYGYTF.

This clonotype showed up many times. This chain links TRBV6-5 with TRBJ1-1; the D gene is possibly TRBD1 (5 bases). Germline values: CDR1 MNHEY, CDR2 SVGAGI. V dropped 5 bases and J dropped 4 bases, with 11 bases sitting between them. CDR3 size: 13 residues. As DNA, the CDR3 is TGTGCCAGCAGTAACCGGCAGGGCACTGAAGCTTTCTTT. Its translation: CASSNRQGTEAFF.

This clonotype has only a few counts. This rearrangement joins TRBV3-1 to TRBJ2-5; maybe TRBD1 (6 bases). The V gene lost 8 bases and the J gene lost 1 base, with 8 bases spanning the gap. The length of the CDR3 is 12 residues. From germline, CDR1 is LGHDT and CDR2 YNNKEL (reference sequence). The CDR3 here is CASGGLQETQYF. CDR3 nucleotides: TGTGCCAGCGGGGGCCTCCAAGAGACCCAGTACTTC.

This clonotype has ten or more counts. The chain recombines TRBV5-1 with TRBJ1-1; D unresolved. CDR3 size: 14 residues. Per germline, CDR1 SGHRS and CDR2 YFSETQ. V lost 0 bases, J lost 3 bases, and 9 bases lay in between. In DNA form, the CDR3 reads TGCGCCAGCAGCTTGGACACGATGGACACTGAAGCTTTCTTT. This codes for CASSLDTMDTEAFF.

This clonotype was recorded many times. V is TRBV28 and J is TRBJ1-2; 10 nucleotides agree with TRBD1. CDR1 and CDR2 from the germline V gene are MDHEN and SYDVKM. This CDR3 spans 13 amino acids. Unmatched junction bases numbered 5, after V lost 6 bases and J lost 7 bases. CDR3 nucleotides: TGTGCCAGCAGAAGACAGGGGGCGCTTGGCTACACCTTC. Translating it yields CASRRQGALGYTF.

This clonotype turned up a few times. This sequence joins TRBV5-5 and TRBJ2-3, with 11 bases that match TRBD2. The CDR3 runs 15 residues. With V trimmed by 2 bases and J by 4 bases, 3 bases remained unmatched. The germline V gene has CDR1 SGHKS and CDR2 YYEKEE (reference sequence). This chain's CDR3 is CASSFTSGGSDTQYF. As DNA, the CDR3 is TGTGCCAGCAGCTTCACTAGCGGGGGCTCAGATACGCAGTATTTT.

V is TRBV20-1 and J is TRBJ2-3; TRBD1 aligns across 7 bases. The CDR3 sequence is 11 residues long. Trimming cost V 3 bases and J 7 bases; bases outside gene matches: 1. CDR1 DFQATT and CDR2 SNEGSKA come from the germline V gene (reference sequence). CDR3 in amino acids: CSARDRNTQYF. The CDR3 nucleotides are TGCAGTGCTAGGGACAGGAATACGCAGTATTTT.

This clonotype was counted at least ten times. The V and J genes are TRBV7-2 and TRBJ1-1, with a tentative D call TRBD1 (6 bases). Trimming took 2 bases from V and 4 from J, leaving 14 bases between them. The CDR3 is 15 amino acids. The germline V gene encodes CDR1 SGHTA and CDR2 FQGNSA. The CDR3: CASSLQGQGSTEAFF. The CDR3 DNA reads TGTGCCAGCAGCTTACAGGGGCAAGGGAGCACTGAAGCTTTCTTT.

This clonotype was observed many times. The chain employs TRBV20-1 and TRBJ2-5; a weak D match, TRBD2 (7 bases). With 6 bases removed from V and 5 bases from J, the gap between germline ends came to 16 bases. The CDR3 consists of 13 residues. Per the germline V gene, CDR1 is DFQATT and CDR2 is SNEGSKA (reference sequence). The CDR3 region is CSATVGGRETQYF. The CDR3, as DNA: TGCAGTGCCACGGTCGGGGGGCGGGAGACCCAGTACTTC.

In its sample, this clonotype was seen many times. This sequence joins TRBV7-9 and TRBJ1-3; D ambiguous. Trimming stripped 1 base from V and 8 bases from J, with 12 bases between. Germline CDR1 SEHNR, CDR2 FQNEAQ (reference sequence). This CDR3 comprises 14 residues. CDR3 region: CASSLGTNVDTIYF. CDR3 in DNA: TGTGCCAGCAGCTTAGGTACCAACGTGGACACCATATATTTT.

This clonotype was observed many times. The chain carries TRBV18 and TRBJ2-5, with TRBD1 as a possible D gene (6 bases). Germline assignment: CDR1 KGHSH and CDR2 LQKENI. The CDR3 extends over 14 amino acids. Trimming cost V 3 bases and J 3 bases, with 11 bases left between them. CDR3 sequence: CASSPNRAKETQYF. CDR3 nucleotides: TGTGCCAGCTCACCGAACAGGGCTAAAGAGACCCAGTACTTC.

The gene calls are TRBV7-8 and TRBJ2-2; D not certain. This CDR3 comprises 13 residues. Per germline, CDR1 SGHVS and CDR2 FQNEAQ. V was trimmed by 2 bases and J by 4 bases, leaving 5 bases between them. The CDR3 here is CASSLSVTGELFF. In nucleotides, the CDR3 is TGTGCCAGCAGCTTATCAGTCACCGGGGAGCTGTTTTTT.

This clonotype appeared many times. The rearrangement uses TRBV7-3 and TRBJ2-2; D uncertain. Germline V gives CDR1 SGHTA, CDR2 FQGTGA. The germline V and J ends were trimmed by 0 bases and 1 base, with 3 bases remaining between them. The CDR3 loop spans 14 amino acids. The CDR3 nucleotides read TGTGCCAGCAGCTTAACCAGGAACACCGGGGAGCTGTTTTTT. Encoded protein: CASSLTRNTGELFF.

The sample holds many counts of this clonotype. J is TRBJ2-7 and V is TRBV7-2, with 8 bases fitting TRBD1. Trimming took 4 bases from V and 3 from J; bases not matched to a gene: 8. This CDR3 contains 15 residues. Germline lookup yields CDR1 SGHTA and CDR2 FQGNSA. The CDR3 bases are TGTGCCAGCAGCTGGGCGGGACAGGCCCACTACGAGCAGTACTTC. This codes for CASSWAGQAHYEQYF.

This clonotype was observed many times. The CDR3 nucleotides are TGCGCCAGCAGCCAAGATCGGAGGACGTCTGGGGCCAACGTCCTGACTTTC. Its translation is CASSQDRRTSGANVLTF. J is TRBJ2-6 and V is TRBV4-1; the D gene is possibly TRBD2 (5 bases). Germline CDR1 MGHRA, CDR2 YSYEKL. Trimming shortened V by 0 bases and J by 1 base, and 10 bases separated the two germline ends. The CDR3 runs to 17 residues.

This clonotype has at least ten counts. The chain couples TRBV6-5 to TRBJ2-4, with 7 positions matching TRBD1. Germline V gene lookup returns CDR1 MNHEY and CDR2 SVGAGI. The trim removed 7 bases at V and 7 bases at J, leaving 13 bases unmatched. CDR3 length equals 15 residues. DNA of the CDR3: TGTGCCAGCACCTTAACCAGGGGGAGTGGGAACATTCAGTACTTC. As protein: CASTLTRGSGNIQYF.

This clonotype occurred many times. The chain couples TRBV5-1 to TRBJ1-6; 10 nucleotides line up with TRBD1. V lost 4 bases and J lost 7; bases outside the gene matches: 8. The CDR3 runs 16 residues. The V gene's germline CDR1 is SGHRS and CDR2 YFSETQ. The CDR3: CASSPTGQGQNSPLHF. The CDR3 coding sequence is TGCGCCAGCAGCCCAACGGGACAGGGGCAAAATTCACCCCTCCACTTT.

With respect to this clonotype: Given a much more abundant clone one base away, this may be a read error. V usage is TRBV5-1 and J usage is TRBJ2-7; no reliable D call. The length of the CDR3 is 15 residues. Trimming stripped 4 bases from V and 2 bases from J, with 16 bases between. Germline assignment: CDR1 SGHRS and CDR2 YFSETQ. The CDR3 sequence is CASSPSPQLTYEQYF. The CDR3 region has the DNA TGCGCCAGCAGCCCCAGTCCCCAGCTAACCTACGAGCAGTACTTC.

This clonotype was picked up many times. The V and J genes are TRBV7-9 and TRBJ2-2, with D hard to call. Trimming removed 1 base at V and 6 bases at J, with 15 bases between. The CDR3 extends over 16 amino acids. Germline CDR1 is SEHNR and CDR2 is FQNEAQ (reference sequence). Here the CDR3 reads CASSLGIDRVPGELFF. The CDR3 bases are TGTGCCAGCAGCTTAGGAATTGATCGAGTTCCCGGGGAGCTGTTTTTT.

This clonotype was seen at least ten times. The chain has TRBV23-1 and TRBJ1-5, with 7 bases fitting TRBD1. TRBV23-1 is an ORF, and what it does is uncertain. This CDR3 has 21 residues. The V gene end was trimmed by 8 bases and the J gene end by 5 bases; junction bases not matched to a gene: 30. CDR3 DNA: TGCGCCAGCCTACCATTTTTTCCGGGACAGTTCAATCCGGAGGGTGATCAGCCCCAGCATTTT. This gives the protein CASLPFFPGQFNPEGDQPQHF.